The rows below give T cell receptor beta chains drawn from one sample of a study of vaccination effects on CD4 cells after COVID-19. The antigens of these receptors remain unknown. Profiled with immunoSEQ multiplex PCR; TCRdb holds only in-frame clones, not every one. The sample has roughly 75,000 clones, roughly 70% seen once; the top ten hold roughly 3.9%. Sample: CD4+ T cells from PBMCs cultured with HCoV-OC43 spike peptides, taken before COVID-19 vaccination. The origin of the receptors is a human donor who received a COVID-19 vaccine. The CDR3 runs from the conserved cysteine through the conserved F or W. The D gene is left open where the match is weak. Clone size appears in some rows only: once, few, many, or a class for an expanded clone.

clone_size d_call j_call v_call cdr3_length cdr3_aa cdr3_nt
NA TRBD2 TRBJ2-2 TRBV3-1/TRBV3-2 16 CASSQAELAGTGELFF TGTGCCAGCAGCCAAGCGGAACTAGCGGGGACCGGGGAGCTGTTTTTT
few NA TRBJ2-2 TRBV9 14 CASRPGANTGELFF TGTGCCAGCAGACCGGGAGCGAACACCGGGGAGCTGTTTTTT
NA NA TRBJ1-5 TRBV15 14 CATSRDNINQPQHF TGTGCCACCAGCAGAGACAACATTAATCAGCCCCAGCATTTT
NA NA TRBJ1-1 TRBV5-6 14 CASSWGRGGTEAFF TGTGCCAGCAGCTGGGGGCGGGGGGGCACTGAAGCTTTCTTT
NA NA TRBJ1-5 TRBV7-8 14 CASSLFGVGQPQHF TGTGCCAGCAGCTTATTCGGTGTCGGTCAGCCCCAGCATTTT
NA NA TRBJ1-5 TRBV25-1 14 CASSERGWNQPQHF TGTGCCAGCAGTGAACGGGGTTGGAATCAGCCCCAGCATTTT
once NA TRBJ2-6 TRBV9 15 CASSATPSGANVLTF TGTGCCAGCAGCGCGACACCCTCTGGGGCCAACGTCCTGACTTTC
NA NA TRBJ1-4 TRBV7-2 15 CASSLATGGSEKLFF TGTGCCAGCAGCTTAGCGACAGGAGGGAGTGAAAAACTGTTTTTT
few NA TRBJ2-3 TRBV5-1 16 CASSAGWGSSTDTQYF TGCGCCAGCAGCGCTGGATGGGGTTCTAGCACAGATACGCAGTATTTT
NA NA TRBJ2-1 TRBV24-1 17 CATSDSGGRSSYNEQFF TGTGCCACCAGTGATTCCGGGGGACGGAGCTCCTACAATGAGCAGTTCTTC
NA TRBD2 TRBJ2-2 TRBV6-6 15 CASSPIAGGPGELFF TGTGCCAGCAGCCCGATAGCGGGGGGTCCCGGGGAGCTGTTTTTT
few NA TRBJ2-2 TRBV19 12 CASTSYDRPLFF TGTGCCAGTACTTCTTACGATAGGCCGCTGTTTTTT
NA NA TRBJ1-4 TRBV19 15 CASSILRATNEKLFF TGTGCCAGTAGTATTCTCCGAGCAACTAATGAAAAACTGTTTTTT
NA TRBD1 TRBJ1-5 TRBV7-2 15 CASSLSQGSNQPQHF TGTGCCAGCAGCTTATCACAGGGGAGCAATCAGCCCCAGCATTTT
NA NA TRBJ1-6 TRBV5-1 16 CASSPTAGGSNSPLHF TGCGCCAGCAGCCCTACTGCGGGGGGTTCTAATTCACCCCTCCACTTT
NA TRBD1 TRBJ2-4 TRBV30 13 CAWSVRSGTGTYF TGTGCCTGGAGTGTTCGAAGTGGGACAGGGACGTACTTC